What follows are 8 T cell receptor beta chains derived from one specimen sequenced in a study of beta chain features in type 1 diabetes. Study outcomes and limitations: A moderate, significant TCRB CDR3 shortening appeared in type 1 diabetes across four CD4+ subsets.

Their target antigens are unknown. cDNA synthesis used the whole RNA isolate, giving expressed TCRB sequences. The assay was immunoSEQ multiplex PCR, and TCRdb's table has in-frame clones only and misses some. The sample shows more than 95,000 clones, roughly 28% of them seen only once. The specimen was central memory CD4+ T cells from blood. The origin of the receptors is a woman aged 18-29 years with type 1 diabetes.

This CDR3 reads CASSLRGSSGANVLTF. The CDR3 DNA follows: TGTGCCAGCAGCCTGAGAGGTTCCTCTGGGGCCAACGTCCTGACTTTC. The chain carries TRBV14 and TRBJ2-6, with D unresolved. CDR1 SGHDN and CDR2 FVKESK come from the germline V gene. This CDR3 is 16 amino acids long. The V and J ends lost 4 bases and 0 bases respectively, with 10 bases between them.

The rearrangement uses TRBV5-6 and TRBJ1-1; tentatively, D is TRBD1 (5 bases). Per germline, CDR1 SGHDT and CDR2 YYEEEE. This CDR3 spans 15 amino acids. Trimming left V 1 base short and J 4 bases short, with 14 bases between. CDR3 DNA: TGTGCCAGCAGCTTGTCGCCCGGGAGGGGCACTGAAGCTTTCTTT. This sequence encodes CASSLSPGRGTEAFF. The full variable domain, rest sourced from reference TRBV5-6 and TRBJ1-1, is DAGVTQSPTHLIKTRGQQVTLRCSPKSGHDTVSWYQQALGQGPQFIFQYYEEEERQRGNFPDRFSGHQFPNYSSELNVNALLLGDSALYLCASSLSPGRGTEAFFGQGTRLTVV.

This clone has a handful of counts. The chain couples TRBV7-2 to TRBJ1-4; 12 nucleotides line up with TRBD1. The germline CDR1 and CDR2 sequences are SGHTA and FQGNSA. V was pared by 5 bases and J by 8 bases, with 3 bases of the junction left unmatched. This CDR3 comprises 14 residues. Here the CDR3 reads CASSAGQGAEKLFF. DNA for the CDR3: TGTGCCAGCAGCGCGGGACAGGGGGCGGAAAAACTGTTTTTT.

The chain combines TRBV19 with TRBJ2-1; no clear D. Trimming left V 6 bases short and J 10 bases short, with 10 bases between. CDR1 and CDR2 (germline): LNHDA, SQIVND (reference sequence). The CDR3 spans 11 residues. The CDR3 DNA reads TGTGCCAGTAGCAAGAGGTCCGAGCAGTTCTTC. The encoded protein is CASSKRSEQFF.

The chain links TRBV19 to TRBJ2-1; 11 positions agree with TRBD2. Germline V lookup: CDR1 LNHDA, CDR2 SQIVND (reference sequence). V gave up 4 bases and J gave up 10 bases; unmatched junction bases: 9. The CDR3 runs 15 residues. The CDR3 coding sequence is TGTGCCAGTAGTACGTCAACTAGCGGGAGTAGGGAGCAGTTCTTC. Residues: CASSTSTSGSREQFF.

The rearrangement joins TRBV28 to TRBJ2-7; D unclear. The CDR3 has 12 residues. Germline CDR1 MDHEN, CDR2 SYDVKM. The germline V and J ends were trimmed by 2 bases and 2 bases, with 4 bases remaining between them. CDR3 nucleotides: TGTGCCAGCAGTTTACAAACCTACGAGCAGTACTTC. It encodes CASSLQTYEQYF. The complete variable domain, with remaining parts taken from reference TRBV28 and TRBJ2-7, reads DVKVTQSSRYLVKRTGEKVFLECVQDMDHENMFWYRQDPGLGLRLIYFSYDVKMKEKGDIPEGYSVSREKKERFSLILESASTNQTSMYLCASSLQTYEQYFGPGTRLTVT.

The V and J genes are TRBV7-9 and TRBJ2-1, with 7 bases fitting TRBD2. This CDR3 is 16 amino acids long. Germline loops: CDR1 SEHNR, CDR2 FQNEAQ (reference sequence). Trimming took 5 bases from V and 3 from J; bases not matched to a gene: 10. CDR3 sequence (DNA): TGTGCCAGCAGCCAAGCAGATCTAGCGGTCTACAATGAGCAGTTCTTC. The encoded protein is CASSQADLAVYNEQFF.

This chain joins TRBV28 and TRBJ2-5; 8 bases line up with TRBD2. CDR3 length: 15 residues. From germline, CDR1 is MDHEN and CDR2 SYDVKM. V was clipped by 2 bases and J by 4 bases; unmatched bases: 6. The CDR3: CASSLSRGGAETQYF. The CDR3 DNA reads TGTGCCAGCAGTTTAAGTCGGGGGGGGGCAGAGACCCAGTACTTC.